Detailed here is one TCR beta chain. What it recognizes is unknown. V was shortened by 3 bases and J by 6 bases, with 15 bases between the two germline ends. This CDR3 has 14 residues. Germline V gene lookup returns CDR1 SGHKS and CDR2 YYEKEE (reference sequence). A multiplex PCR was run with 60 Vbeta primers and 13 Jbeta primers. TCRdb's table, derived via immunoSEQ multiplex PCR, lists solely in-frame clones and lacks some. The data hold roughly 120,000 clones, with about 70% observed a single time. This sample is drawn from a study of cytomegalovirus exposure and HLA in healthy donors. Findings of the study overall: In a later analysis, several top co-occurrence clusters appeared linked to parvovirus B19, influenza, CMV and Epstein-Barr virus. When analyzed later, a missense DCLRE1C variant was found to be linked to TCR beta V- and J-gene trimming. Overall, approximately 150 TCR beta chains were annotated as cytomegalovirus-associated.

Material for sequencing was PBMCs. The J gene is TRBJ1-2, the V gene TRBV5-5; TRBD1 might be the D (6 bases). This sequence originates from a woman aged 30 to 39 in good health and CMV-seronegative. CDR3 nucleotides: TGTGCCAGCAGCTCCCTACAGGGTTCGGATGGCTACACCTTC. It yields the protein CASSSLQGSDGYTF. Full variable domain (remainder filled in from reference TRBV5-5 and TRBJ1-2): DAGVTQSPTHLIKTRGQQVTLRCSPISGHKSVSWYQQVLGQGPQFIFQYYEKEERGRGNFPDRFSARQFPNYSSELNVNALLLGDSALYLCASSSLQGSDGYTFGSGTRLTVV.